The 29 T cell receptor beta chains given below trace back to one sample, sequenced in a study of beta chain features in type 1 diabetes. Since all of the isolated RNA was reverse transcribed, expressed TCRB transcripts were what got sequenced. Repertoires were generated with immunoSEQ multiplex PCR, while TCRdb's copy carries only in-frame clones and drops some. Of about 140,000 clones in the sample, 9% to 10% were seen once. Specimen: central memory CD4+ T cells from blood. All receptors come from a woman between 40 and 50 years old in good health.

This clone was detected a few times. The rearrangement joins TRBV2 to TRBJ1-1, with 7 bases fitting TRBD1. Trimming at V came to 4 bases and at J to 4 bases, leaving 15 bases not matched to a gene. Germline CDR1 reads SNHLY; CDR2 reads FYNNEI. The CDR3 has 17 residues. CDR3 sequence: CASSVVEGGAGVTEAFF. The CDR3 DNA is TGTGCCAGCAGTGTCGTGGAAGGGGGCGCGGGCGTCACTGAAGCTTTCTTT.

This clone has more than one count but fewer than ten. The V call is TRBV5-1, the J call TRBJ2-1, with D perhaps matching TRBD1 (6 bases). V gave up 5 bases and J gave up 0 bases, with 12 bases separating them. From germline, CDR1 is SGHRS and CDR2 YFSETQ. The length of the CDR3 is 15 residues. CDR3 DNA: TGCGCCAGCAGACAGGACAGCAGCTCCTACAATGAGCAGTTCTTC. This translates into CASRQDSSSYNEQFF.

The chain joins TRBV29-1 to TRBJ2-3, with 8 bases lining up with TRBD2. Per germline, CDR1 SQVTM and CDR2 ANQGSEA. V shed 8 bases, J shed 4 bases, and the junction held 8 bases outside the gene matches. The CDR3 consists of 13 residues. The CDR3 nucleotides read TGCAGCCCCACGGGACTAGGGGCAGATACGCAGTATTTT. This sequence encodes CSPTGLGADTQYF.

The chain uses TRBV7-6 and TRBJ2-5; 8 bases are a match to TRBD2. This CDR3 spans 15 amino acids. Germline lookup yields CDR1 SGHVS and CDR2 FNYEAQ. V trimming: 5 bases; J trimming: 4 bases; junction bases outside the gene matches: 9. In DNA form, the CDR3 reads TGTGCCAGCAGCCCCCTGCGGAGCGGGGGAGAGACCCAGTACTTC. It specifies CASSPLRSGGETQYF.

This clone was counted ten times or more. Other DNA sequences in this specimen translate into the identical CDR3. The V and J genes are TRBV7-9 and TRBJ2-3; D not certain. CDR1 and CDR2 from the germline V gene are SEHNR and FQNEAQ (reference sequence). The CDR3 runs 14 residues. Between the trimmed V and J ends, which lost 0 bases and 0 bases, there was a span of 4 bases. The CDR3 reads CASSLAGSTDTQYF. In DNA, the CDR3 is TGTGCCAGCAGCTTAGCGGGCAGCACAGATACGCAGTATTTT.

This clone showed up many times. The chain couples TRBV18 to TRBJ2-2; TRBD1 matches at 7 bases. The CDR3 totals 16 residues. Germline CDR1 KGHSH, CDR2 LQKENI. V shed 4 bases, J shed 4 bases, and the junction held 9 bases outside the gene matches. The CDR3 sequence is CASSLETGSTTGELFF. The CDR3 coding sequence is TGTGCCAGCTCACTGGAGACAGGGTCGACCACCGGGGAGCTGTTTTTT.

CDR3 nucleotide sequence: TGCAGTGCTACCCCGGGTCCTGAAGCTTTCTTT. As protein: CSATPGPEAFF. This chain connects TRBV20-1 to TRBJ1-1, with D hard to call. The V end lost 4 bases, the J end lost 6 bases, and 9 bases lay between the germline ends. The CDR3 runs to 11 residues. Germline V gene sequence: CDR1 DFQATT, CDR2 SNEGSKA (reference sequence).

Only a few counts were recorded for this clone. The chain combines TRBV11-2 with TRBJ2-6, with a tentative D call TRBD1 (6 bases). Germline CDR1 is SGHAT and CDR2 is FQNNGV. Trimming pared 3 bases from V and 0 bases from J, leaving 9 bases between. The CDR3 has 16 residues. The CDR3 sequence: CASSLQGRSGANVLTF. The CDR3 bases are TGTGCCAGCAGCTTGCAGGGGCGCTCTGGGGCCAACGTCCTGACTTTC.

The rearrangement uses TRBV6-5 and TRBJ1-1, with TRBD1 as a possible D gene (5 bases). Germline V gene lookup returns CDR1 MNHEY and CDR2 SVGAGI. Deletions cut 6 bases from V and 4 bases from J, with 12 bases between. There are 13 residues in the CDR3. The CDR3 nucleotides read TGTGCCAGCAGGGCTCGGGGGGGCACTGAAGCTTTCTTT. Translation: CASRARGGTEAFF.

This chain links TRBV9 with TRBJ1-1; D not resolved. The CDR3 covers 16 residues. Germline V gene lookup returns CDR1 SGDLS and CDR2 YYNGEE. The V end was cut by 5 bases, the J end by 7 bases, with 24 bases between. The CDR3 sequence is CASRVVGLPGIGEAFF. CDR3 coding DNA: TGTGCCAGCAGGGTCGTAGGTTTACCGGGGATCGGTGAAGCTTTCTTT.

The chain has TRBV5-1 and TRBJ2-3; TRBD2 might be the D (6 bases). The germline gives CDR1 SGHRS, CDR2 YFSETQ. Trimming took 4 bases from V and 4 from J, leaving 10 bases between them. The CDR3 length is 13 residues. The CDR3 sequence is CASSRREADTQYF. Here the CDR3 DNA reads TGCGCCAGCAGCAGGAGGGAGGCAGATACGCAGTATTTT.

The chain has TRBV18 and TRBJ1-2; D may be TRBD1 (6 bases). V shed 6 bases and J shed 1 base, with 9 bases lying between them. Germline V gene data show CDR1 as KGHSH and CDR2 as LQKENI. The CDR3 consists of 13 residues. This chain's CDR3 is CASSEDSNYGYTF. The DNA of the CDR3 is TGTGCCAGCTCCGAGGACAGTAACTATGGCTACACCTTC.

This clone was observed a few times. The genes are TRBV27 and TRBJ2-5; a weak D match, TRBD1 (5 bases). The CDR3 runs to 15 residues. Germline CDR1 is MNHEY and CDR2 is SMNVEV (reference sequence). V was trimmed by 7 bases and J by 0 bases, leaving 15 bases between them. The CDR3 is CASTKTRQNQETQYF. The CDR3 DNA reads as TGTGCCAGCACAAAAACCCGACAGAACCAAGAGACCCAGTACTTC.

At least ten counts were recorded for this clone. This chain connects TRBV13 to TRBJ1-5; possible D gene TRBD1, 6 bases. The CDR3 is 14 amino acids. Trimming took off 6 bases at V and 3 bases at J, with 12 bases between the two ends. Germline CDR1 is PRHDT and CDR2 is FYEKMQ (reference sequence). CDR3 sequence (DNA): TGTGCCAGCAGTGGCAGGGGCCACAATCAGCCCCAGCATTTT. Residues: CASSGRGHNQPQHF.

V is TRBV7-8 and J is TRBJ2-7; TRBD2 matches at 8 bases. V trimming: 3 bases; J trimming: 2 bases; junction bases outside the gene matches: 6. In germline, CDR1 is SGHVS, CDR2 FQNEAQ. This CDR3 has 15 amino acids. CDR3 in amino acids: CASSLAGGTTYEQYF. The CDR3 region has the DNA TGTGCCAGCAGCTTGGCGGGGGGCACAACCTACGAGCAGTACTTC.

There are a few counts of this clone. The chain recombines TRBV11-3 with TRBJ1-1, with unresolved D. CDR1 and CDR2 (germline): SGHNT, YENEEA. This CDR3 contains 14 residues. V was cut by 2 bases and J by 3 bases, with 10 bases left in between. In DNA, the CDR3 is TGTGCCAGCAGCTTATCCGAGGCAGACACTGAAGCTTTCTTT. It specifies CASSLSEADTEAFF. Full variable domain (rest looked up from reference TRBV11-3 and TRBJ1-1): EAGVVQSPRYKIIEKKQPVAFWCNPISGHNTLYWYLQNLGQGPELLIRYENEEAVDDSQLPKDRFSAERLKGVDSTLKIQPAELGDSAVYLCASSLSEADTEAFFGQGTRLTVV.

This clone was seen a handful of times. The genes are TRBV14 and TRBJ1-1; a weak D match, TRBD1 (5 bases). Between the trimmed V and J ends, which lost 4 bases and 2 bases, there was a span of 8 bases. Per germline, CDR1 SGHDN and CDR2 FVKESK. CDR3 length equals 13 residues. The CDR3, as DNA: TGTGCCAGCAGCCGGGGGGGAAACACTGAAGCTTTCTTT. Translation: CASSRGGNTEAFF.

This clone was picked up a small number of times. V and J are TRBV7-2 and TRBJ1-4; D perhaps matches TRBD1 (6 bases). This CDR3 is 14 amino acids long. Germline V gene data show CDR1 as SGHTA and CDR2 as FQGNSA. V lost 1 base and J 3 bases, leaving 6 bases between the germline ends. The CDR3 spells CASSLGTANEKLFF. CDR3 DNA: TGTGCCAGCAGCTTAGGGACAGCTAATGAAAAACTGTTTTTT.

The table lists this clone with a few counts. The J gene is TRBJ1-1, the V gene TRBV6-6, with 8 nucleotides matching TRBD1. The CDR3 totals 14 residues. The germline CDR1 and CDR2 sequences are MNHNY and SVGAGI (reference sequence). J was trimmed by 5 bases and V by 6 bases; bases with no gene match: 8. Here the CDR3 DNA reads TGTGCCAGCAGATCAGGGGGCGCGAATACTGAAGCTTTCTTT. Residues: CASRSGGANTEAFF.

Only a few counts were recorded for this clone. The chain links TRBV5-1 to TRBJ2-1; TRBD2 matches 8 bases. The germline CDR1 and CDR2 sequences are SGHRS and YFSETQ. The ends lost 1 base at V and 6 bases at J; junction bases unmatched: 9. The CDR3 sequence is 16 residues long. The CDR3 nucleotides read TGCGCCAGCAGCTTGACACCGGGGGGGCTAGGCAATGAGCAGTTCTTC. Translation: CASSLTPGGLGNEQFF.

This clone was recorded a few times. This sample includes further DNA sequences coding for the same CDR3. The chain carries TRBV25-1 and TRBJ1-5; D unclear. The CDR3 sequence is 13 residues long. V was shortened by 3 bases and J by 2 bases, with 5 bases between the two germline ends. The germline CDR1 and CDR2 sequences are MGHDK and SYGVNS. In DNA, the CDR3 is TGTGCCAGCAGTGAGCCGGGCAATCAGCCCCAGCATTTT. This codes for CASSEPGNQPQHF.

This clone was detected only a few times. The CDR3 DNA reads as TGTGCCAGCAGCTTAGTGGGGTCAGGGCAGCCCCAGCATTTT. It codes for CASSLVGSGQPQHF. This chain connects TRBV11-2 to TRBJ1-5; maybe TRBD1 (5 bases). The V gene's germline CDR1 is SGHAT and CDR2 FQNNGV. Trimming stripped 1 base from V and 7 bases from J, with 11 bases between. The CDR3 is 14 residues long.

This clone has only a few counts. The chain uses TRBV2 and TRBJ2-3; 8 bases are shared with TRBD2. The CDR3 is made up of 14 amino acids. Trimming took 7 bases from V and 3 from J; bases not matched to a gene: 6. Per the germline V gene, CDR1 is SNHLY and CDR2 is FYNNEI. Here the CDR3 reads CASKVGGGTDTQYF. The DNA of the CDR3 is TGTGCCAGCAAGGTCGGGGGGGGGACAGATACGCAGTATTTT. The variable domain in full, with the rest retrieved from reference TRBV2 and TRBJ2-3, is EPEVTQTPSHQVTQMGQEVILRCVPISNHLYFYWYRQILGQKVEFLVSFYNNEISEKSEIFDDQFSVERPDGSNFTLKIRSTKLEDSAMYFCASKVGGGTDTQYFGPGTRLTVL.

This chain joins TRBV2 and TRBJ2-7; D is unclear. CDR1 is SNHLY and CDR2 is FYNNEI in the germline V gene. The germline V and J ends were trimmed by 6 bases and 3 bases, with 12 bases remaining between them. This CDR3 comprises 13 residues. CDR3 region: CASSASLVYEQYF. CDR3 DNA: TGTGCCAGCAGCGCGAGCCTCGTCTACGAGCAGTACTTC.

The chain recombines TRBV5-1 with TRBJ2-5; 8 nucleotides agree with TRBD2. The junction had 6 bases not matched to a gene; V was cut back by 2 bases and J by 3 bases. This CDR3 is 15 amino acids long. CDR1 and CDR2 (germline): SGHRS, YFSETQ. The CDR3 nucleotides are TGCGCCAGCAGCTTCGCCGGGACTAGGGAAGAGACCCAGTACTTC. Its protein is CASSFAGTREETQYF.

This chain uses TRBV5-4 with TRBJ2-3; 11 bases are a match to TRBD1. V lost 6 bases to trimming and J lost 2 bases; unmatched junction nucleotides: 11. The length of the CDR3 is 17 residues. Germline CDR1 reads SGHNT; CDR2 reads YYREEE (reference sequence). This chain's CDR3 is CASTPELDRGHTDTQYF. DNA of the CDR3: TGTGCCAGCACCCCTGAACTGGACAGGGGGCACACAGATACGCAGTATTTT. Using reference TRBV5-4 and TRBJ2-3 for the parts outside the CDR3, the full variable domain is ETGVTQSPTHLIKTRGQQVTLRCSSQSGHNTVSWYQQALGQGPQFIFQYYREEENGRGNFPPRFSGLQFPNYSSELNVNALELDDSALYLCASTPELDRGHTDTQYFGPGTRLTVL.

This clone showed up just a few times. The chain links TRBV4-3 to TRBJ1-2; possibly TRBD1 for D (6 bases). The length of the CDR3 is 15 residues. The germline V and J ends were trimmed by 4 bases and 4 bases, with 16 bases remaining between them. CDR1 and CDR2 (germline): LGHNA, YSLEER. The CDR3 DNA sequence: TGCGCCAGCAGCCTCGGCCGGGACATAGTCTATGGCTACACCTTC. Translation gives CASSLGRDIVYGYTF.

The V gene is TRBV6-5, the J gene TRBJ1-1; D is uncertain. Germline CDR1 and CDR2: MNHEY and SVGAGI. V was clipped by 0 bases and J by 6 bases, with 17 bases between them. The CDR3 spans 16 residues. The CDR3 DNA sequence: TGTGCCAGCAGTTACTCGGATGTCAGCCCCGGGGCTGAAGCTTTCTTT. Encoded protein: CASSYSDVSPGAEAFF.

V gene TRBV7-2 combines with J gene TRBJ2-3, with no clear D. Trimming removed 1 base at V and 4 bases at J, with 6 bases between. CDR1 and CDR2 from the germline V gene are SGHTA and FQGNSA. This CDR3 has 13 amino acids. CDR3 region: CASSLVDPDTQYF. The CDR3 nucleotides are TGTGCCAGCAGCTTAGTAGATCCAGATACGCAGTATTTT.